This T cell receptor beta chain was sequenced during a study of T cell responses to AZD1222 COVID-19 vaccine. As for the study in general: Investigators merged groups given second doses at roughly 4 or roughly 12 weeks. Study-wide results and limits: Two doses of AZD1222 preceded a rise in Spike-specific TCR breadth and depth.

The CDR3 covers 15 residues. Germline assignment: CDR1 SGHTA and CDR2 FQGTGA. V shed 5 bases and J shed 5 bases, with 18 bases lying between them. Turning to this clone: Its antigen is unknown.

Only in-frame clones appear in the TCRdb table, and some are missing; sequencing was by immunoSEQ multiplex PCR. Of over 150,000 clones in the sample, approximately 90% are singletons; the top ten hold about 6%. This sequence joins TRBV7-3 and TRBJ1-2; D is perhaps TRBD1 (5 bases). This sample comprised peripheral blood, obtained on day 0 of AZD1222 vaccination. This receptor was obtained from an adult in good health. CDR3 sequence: CASSPHPGGEYGYTF. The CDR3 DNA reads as TGTGCCAGCAGCCCACATCCCGGGGGAGAGTATGGCTACACCTTC.